A single sample gave rise to the 17 T cell receptor beta chains below, sequenced in a study of blood T cell repertoires in COVID-19. Data came from immunoSEQ multiplex PCR; TCRdb stores just in-frame clones and leaves some out. The repertoire holds roughly 250,000 clones, with around 85% as singletons. Sequencing was done on a sample of PBMCs or T cells enriched from blood (not recorded which). These receptors came from a woman in her twenties or thirties who had recovered from COVID-19.

This chain links TRBV10-3 with TRBJ2-5; perhaps TRBD2 as D (7 bases). This CDR3 spans 15 amino acids. The germline V gene encodes CDR1 ENHRY and CDR2 SYGVKD. V was pared by 0 bases and J by 4 bases, with 12 bases between. CDR3 in amino acids: CAISESERGGETQYF. The CDR3 DNA follows: TGTGCCATCAGTGAGTCGGAGAGGGGGGGAGAGACCCAGTACTTC.

The V and J genes are TRBV11-2 and TRBJ2-3, with D perhaps TRBD2 (5 bases). CDR1 and CDR2 from the germline V gene are SGHAT and FQNNGV. The length of the CDR3 is 15 residues. V gave up 1 base and J gave up 2 bases, with 10 bases separating them. CDR3 nucleotides: TGTGCCAGCAGCTTAGGAATAGCGTCCACAGATACGCAGTATTTT. Its translation is CASSLGIASTDTQYF.

The V gene is TRBV6-6, the J gene TRBJ2-1, with D perhaps TRBD1 (5 bases). The CDR3 runs 14 residues. The germline gives CDR1 MNHNY, CDR2 SVGAGI (reference sequence). With 2 bases removed from V and 6 bases from J, the gap between germline ends came to 11 bases. In DNA form, the CDR3 reads TGTGCCAGCAGTTACGGCACAGGAATCAATGAGCAGTTCTTC. Translating it yields CASSYGTGINEQFF.

This chain joins TRBV7-6 and TRBJ2-5, with D possibly matching TRBD1 (5 bases). The CDR3 length is 16 residues. Germline V gene sequence: CDR1 SGHVS, CDR2 FNYEAQ. V was cut by 1 base and J by 3 bases, with 15 bases left in between. The CDR3 is CASSLEQAGWKETQYF. In DNA, the CDR3 is TGTGCCAGCAGCTTAGAACAGGCAGGATGGAAAGAGACCCAGTACTTC.

The J gene is TRBJ2-7, the V gene TRBV13; maybe TRBD1 (6 bases). Germline CDR1 PRHDT, CDR2 FYEKMQ (reference sequence). Trimming left V 1 base short and J 3 bases short, with 16 bases between. CDR3 length: 16 amino acids. The CDR3 protein is CASSLARAGEGYEQYF. As DNA, the CDR3 is TGTGCCAGCAGCTTAGCTCGTGCAGGGGAAGGCTACGAGCAGTACTTC.

The V gene is TRBV28, the J gene TRBJ2-7, with 7 positions matching TRBD2. The germline CDR1 and CDR2 sequences are MDHEN and SYDVKM. V dropped 6 bases and J dropped 5; count of bases not matched to a gene: 13. This CDR3 spans 15 amino acids. CDR3 nucleotide sequence: TGTGCCAGCAGGGTGAGGACTAGTAGTATGAACGAGCAGTACTTC. It specifies CASRVRTSSMNEQYF.

This clone was found once. V is TRBV29-1 and J is TRBJ1-1; weak D call: TRBD1 (6 bases). The CDR3 is 16 amino acids. Germline V lookup: CDR1 SQVTM, CDR2 ANQGSEA. Deletions cut 4 bases from V and 3 bases from J, with 21 bases between. DNA for the CDR3: TGCAGCGTTGTCCCGACAGGCGGCGCGAGGCACACTGAAGCTTTCTTT. Translation gives CSVVPTGGARHTEAFF. Looking up the rest from reference TRBV29-1 and TRBJ1-1 gives the full variable domain: SAVISQKPSRDICQRGTSLTIQCQVDSQVTMMFWYRQQPGQSLTLIATANQGSEATYESGFVIDKFPISRPNLTFSTLTVSNMSPEDSSIYLCSVVPTGGARHTEAFFGQGTRLTVV.

A few counts support this clone. This rearrangement joins TRBV7-2 to TRBJ1-6; D might be TRBD1 (6 bases). The CDR3 is 14 amino acids. The V and J ends lost 4 bases and 6 bases respectively, with 10 bases between them. The germline V gene encodes CDR1 SGHTA and CDR2 FQGNSA. The CDR3 spells CASSYTGFNSPLHF. DNA for the CDR3: TGTGCCAGCAGCTATACAGGGTTTAATTCACCCCTCCACTTT.

A single count supports this clone. This rearrangement joins TRBV29-1 to TRBJ1-2; no clear D. The CDR3 totals 12 residues. With 3 bases removed from V and 0 bases from J, the gap between germline ends came to 5 bases. Germline assignment: CDR1 SQVTM and CDR2 ANQGSEA. The DNA of the CDR3 is TGCAGCGTTGATCCTTCTAACTATGGCTACACCTTC. It yields the protein CSVDPSNYGYTF.

V usage is TRBV9 and J usage is TRBJ1-4; 7 nucleotides line up with TRBD1. Trimming took 3 bases from V and 8 from J; bases not matched to a gene: 10. Germline V gene data show CDR1 as SGDLS and CDR2 as YYNGEE. The CDR3 spans 15 residues. CDR3 bases: TGTGCCAGCAGCGCTACCCAGACAGGGTTAGAAAAACTGTTTTTT. This gives the protein CASSATQTGLEKLFF.

This clone was recorded at least ten times. The chain combines TRBV6-5 with TRBJ1-5; D call uncertain. Germline CDR1 is MNHEY and CDR2 is SVGAGI. Trimming removed 6 bases from V and 7 bases from J, with 13 bases in between. The CDR3 loop spans 13 amino acids. CDR3 sequence: CASSLQQTQPQHF. CDR3 in DNA: TGTGCCAGCAGCCTACAACAGACGCAGCCCCAGCATTTT.

The V and J genes are TRBV19 and TRBJ2-1; D is ambiguous. Trimming pared 5 bases from V and 1 base from J, leaving 9 bases between. Germline CDR1 and CDR2: LNHDA and SQIVND (reference sequence). This CDR3 has 14 amino acids. The CDR3 sequence: CASSSFGSYNEQFF. CDR3 in DNA: TGTGCCAGTAGTTCATTCGGGTCCTACAATGAGCAGTTCTTC.

CDR3 DNA sequence: TGCGCCAGCAGCTTGGCCTTGGGCAACTATGGCTACACCTTC. This encodes CASSLALGNYGYTF. The chain joins TRBV5-1 to TRBJ1-2; no reliable D call. Trimming pared 0 bases from V and 2 bases from J, leaving 8 bases between. Germline-derived CDR1 and CDR2 are SGHRS and YFSETQ. The CDR3 runs to 14 residues. Looking up the rest from reference TRBV5-1 and TRBJ1-2 gives the full variable domain: KAGVTQTPRYLIKTRGQQVTLSCSPISGHRSVSWYQQTPGQGLQFLFEYFSETQRNKGNFPGRFSGRQFSNSRSEMNVSTLELGDSALYLCASSLALGNYGYTFGSGTRLTVV.

The V call is TRBV6-5, the J call TRBJ2-1, with D tentatively TRBD1 (6 bases). V gave up 3 bases and J gave up 7 bases, with 13 bases separating them. CDR1 and CDR2 from the germline V gene are MNHEY and SVGAGI. The CDR3 contains 14 residues. The CDR3 reads CASSYRLGGNEQFF. CDR3 nucleotide sequence: TGTGCCAGCAGTTATCGCCTAGGGGGAAATGAGCAGTTCTTC.

This clone was recorded only once. This chain uses TRBV18 with TRBJ1-1, with D maybe TRBD1 (6 bases). The CDR3 covers 15 residues. Germline V lookup: CDR1 KGHSH, CDR2 LQKENI. Trimming took 4 bases from V and 6 from J, leaving 18 bases between them. The CDR3 nucleotides read TGTGCCAGCTCACGAACTAGAGGGGGTGACCCTGAAGCTTTCTTT. As protein: CASSRTRGGDPEAFF.

The genes are TRBV16 and TRBJ1-1; a possible D gene is TRBD1 (5 bases). Germline CDR1 and CDR2: KGHSY and FQNENV. V was trimmed by 2 bases and J by 8 bases, leaving 18 bases between them. The CDR3 length is 15 residues. CDR3 DNA sequence: TGTGCCAGCAGCCAAGCTAGGGATACAGGACAAGAAGCTTTCTTT. This sequence encodes CASSQARDTGQEAFF.

This chain uses TRBV3-1 (or the pseudogene TRBV3-2) with TRBJ1-2; tentatively, D is TRBD1 (6 bases). Germline V CDR1 and CDR2: LGHDT, YNNKEL (reference sequence). The CDR3 length is 15 residues. The V gene lost 0 bases and the J gene lost 4 bases, with 12 bases spanning the gap. DNA of the CDR3: TGTGCCAGCAGCCAAGATAAGGACAGACGCTATGGCTACACCTTC. Its translation is CASSQDKDRRYGYTF.